A single sample gave rise to the 5 T cell receptor beta chains below, sequenced in a study of T cells in Graves' hyperthyroidism and ophthalmopathy (dated by TCRdb to about 2019). Preparation of the library involved multiplex PCR. Instrument used: Illumina HiSeq 2000. Amplification of TCR beta CDR3 regions was carried out from RNA transcripts. For the first round of RT-PCR on the TCR CDR3, the HTBI primer set was used together with the Qiagen OneStep RT-PCR kit. TCRdb trimmed the raw reads at Q25, called clones with MiXCR and kept productive beta chains. Rows with a matching CDR3 protein are joined into one entry that keeps the most common DNA and genes. The sample table lists about 330,000 distinct CDR3 sequences, about 13% of them with a count of one. The ten largest clones represent almost 35% of the sample. Sequenced sample: blood. The receptors come from a woman between 40 and 50 years old with Graves' ophthalmopathy.

The chain links TRBV20-1 to TRBJ2-3; 8 bases fit TRBD2. The CDR3 is made up of 15 amino acids. Trimming took 3 bases from V and 3 from J; bases not matched to a gene: 8. The germline CDR1 and CDR2 sequences are DFQATT and SNEGSKA (reference sequence). CDR3 sequence: CSASTREEGTDTQYF. In DNA, the CDR3 is TGCAGTGCTAGTACGCGGGAGGAAGGGACAGATACGCAGTATTTT.

V is TRBV30 and J is TRBJ1-5; possible D gene TRBD1, 5 bases. V was shortened by 2 bases and J by 3 bases, with 20 bases between the two germline ends. The CDR3 spans 17 residues. Germline assignment: CDR1 GTSNPN and CDR2 SVGIG (reference sequence). The CDR3: CAWSPYGLWGDNQPQHF. CDR3 DNA sequence: TGTGCCTGGAGTCCATACGGGTTGTGGGGGGACAATCAGCCCCAGCATTTT.

Details on this clonotype: A much more abundant neighbour one base away suggests this may be a read error. The chain joins TRBV24-1 to TRBJ2-5; 10 nucleotides agree with TRBD2. Germline CDR1 reads KGHDR; CDR2 reads SFDVKD. V lost 5 bases and J lost 7; bases outside the gene matches: 12. The CDR3 totals 16 residues. CDR3 sequence: CATSGFIAGGRGTQYF. The CDR3 DNA follows: TGTGCCACCAGTGGATTTATAGCGGGAGGCCGAGGGACCCAGTACTTC.

There are many counts of this clonotype. The chain carries TRBV11-2 and TRBJ2-1; TRBD2 aligns across 12 bases. V gave up 3 bases and J gave up 4 bases; unmatched junction bases: 7. CDR1 SGHAT and CDR2 FQNNGV come from the germline V gene. The CDR3 has 17 amino acids. The CDR3 sequence: CASSFNLLAGGYNEQFF. CDR3 DNA: TGTGCCAGCAGCTTCAACTTACTAGCGGGAGGATACAATGAGCAGTTCTTC.

This clonotype was observed at least ten times. The chain carries TRBV7-8 and TRBJ2-7; 9 bases agree with TRBD1. V lost 1 base, J lost 3 bases, and 10 bases stayed unmatched. The length of the CDR3 is 17 residues. Germline values: CDR1 SGHVS, CDR2 FQNEAQ. In DNA form, the CDR3 reads TGTGCCAGCAGCTTAGGGGGACAGGGAAAGAGCAACTACGAGCAGTACTTC. This translates into CASSLGGQGKSNYEQYF.